These 22 T cell receptor beta chains were sequenced from one sample in a study of CD4 and CD8 cells across lung adenocarcinoma regions. TCRdb passed the PCR reads through MiXCR, listing each CDR3 protein once. The repertoire has approximately 9,600 distinct CDR3 sequences, 35% to 50% of them found once; the top ten carry around 20%. Source material: CD4+ T cells from the margin of a lung tumor. The receptors derive from a female donor with lung adenocarcinoma. The CD4 and CD8 labels of this study may be unreliable.

The chain has TRBV27 and TRBJ2-1; 9 nucleotides agree with TRBD1. The DNA end favors TRBJ2-5, so the J call may be wrong. The germline V gene encodes CDR1 MNHEY and CDR2 SMNVEV (reference sequence). This CDR3 contains 15 residues. CDR3 loop: CASSLGQGSQETQYF. The CDR3, as DNA: TGTGCCAGCAGTTTGGGACAGGGCTCACAAGAGACCCAGTACTTC.

The J gene is TRBJ2-1, the V gene TRBV4-1; TRBD2 is a possible D gene (5 bases). The CDR3 runs 16 residues. The V end lost 0 bases, the J end lost 4 bases, and 13 bases lay between the germline ends. The germline V gene encodes CDR1 MGHRA and CDR2 YSYEKL. CDR3 loop: CASSQDPSRKYNEQFF. The CDR3 DNA follows: TGCGCCAGCAGCCAAGATCCTAGCAGAAAATACAATGAGCAGTTCTTC.

About this clonotype itself: Its ends do not fully match the called genes, so a read error is possible. The genes are TRBV6-5 and TRBJ2-3; the D gene is possibly TRBD2 (7 bases). The CDR3 is made up of 15 amino acids. Looked up from germline, CDR1 is MNHEY and CDR2 is SVGAGI. The CDR3 sequence is CAGGWGGSGQDTQYF. CDR3 sequence (DNA): TGTGCCGGCGGTTGGGGGGGCAGCGGCCAAGATACGCAGTATTTC.

This clonotype was recorded a few times. The CDR3 protein is CASSQARSRGETQYF. The CDR3 DNA reads as TGTGCCAGCAGCCAAGCTCGATCCAGGGGGGAGACCCAGTACTTC. This rearrangement joins TRBV14 to TRBJ2-1; TRBD1 matches 7 bases. The J call may be incorrect, as the DNA end agrees better with TRBJ2-5. The CDR3 totals 15 residues. Germline V gene sequence: CDR1 SGHDN, CDR2 FVKESK.

This clonotype showed up just once. This chain joins TRBV27 and TRBJ2-1; TRBD2 matches 13 bases. The J call may be incorrect, as the DNA end agrees better with TRBJ2-7. Germline CDR1 reads MNHEY; CDR2 reads SMNVEV (reference sequence). This CDR3 comprises 13 residues. The CDR3 loop reads CATARLAGGEQYF. DNA for the CDR3: TGTGCCACCGCGCGACTAGCGGGAGGCGAGCAGTACTTC.

The rearrangement joins TRBV14 to TRBJ2-7, with D hard to call. Trimming cost V 5 bases and J 0 bases, with 11 bases left between them. The CDR3 covers 14 residues. The germline CDR1 and CDR2 sequences are SGHDN and FVKESK. In DNA, the CDR3 is TGTGCCAGCAGCGAACGAAGGAGCTCCTACGAGCAGTACTTC. Protein: CASSERRSSYEQYF.

In its sample, this clonotype was seen many times. V gene TRBV6-1 combines with J gene TRBJ2-4, with a possible D match to TRBD1 (5 bases). The CDR3 is 14 amino acids. V shed 5 bases and J shed 3 bases, with 11 bases lying between them. Germline CDR1 reads MNHNS; CDR2 reads SASEGT. In nucleotides, the CDR3 is TGTGCCAGCAGTCCAATCCAGGGCAAAAACATTCAGTACTTC. Amino acid sequence: CASSPIQGKNIQYF.

V is TRBV7-8 and J is TRBJ2-1; D is undetermined. The assigned J gene may be wrong: the sequence end matches TRBJ2-5 better. Germline V gives CDR1 SGHVS, CDR2 FQNEAQ. This CDR3 spans 15 amino acids. Here the CDR3 reads CASTRGRPLGETQYF. For the CDR3, the DNA is TGTGCCAGCACCCGAGGTCGGCCTTTGGGGGAGACCCAGTACTTC.

The rearrangement joins TRBV10-3 to TRBJ2-5; 7 bases align to TRBD2. The CDR3 spans 17 residues. The V and J ends lost 6 bases and 11 bases, in that order; junction bases with no gene match: 24. In germline, CDR1 is ENHRY, CDR2 SYGVKD. CDR3 sequence: CAISDSGRVESTNTQYF. For the CDR3, the DNA is TGTGCCATCAGCGATAGCGGGCGGGTTGAGAGCACCAATACGCAGTACTTC.

V gene TRBV6-5 combines with J gene TRBJ2-5; 7 positions match TRBD2. V shed 4 bases, J shed 4 bases, and the junction held 12 bases outside the gene matches. The CDR3 is 16 residues long. Germline values: CDR1 MNHEY, CDR2 SVGAGI. The DNA for the CDR3 is TGTGCCAGCAGTTCTTCCTCGGTGGGGGGGGGAGAGACCCAGTACTTC. Its protein product is CASSSSSVGGGETQYF.

This clonotype is medium-sized (0.01 to 0.1%) within its sample. V is TRBV6-2 or TRBV6-3 and J is TRBJ2-1; D is ambiguous. This CDR3 has 15 residues. CDR1 MNHEY and CDR2 SVGEGT come from the germline V gene. V lost 0 bases to trimming and J lost 5 bases, with 11 bases between them. This CDR3 reads CASSYSGSRDNEQFF. In nucleotides, the CDR3 is TGTGCCAGCAGTTACTCAGGATCACGTGACAATGAGCAGTTCTTC.

The chain combines TRBV6-4 with TRBJ2-2, with 8 positions matching TRBD1. This CDR3 is built from 14 residues. V lost 6 bases to trimming and J lost 5 bases; unmatched junction nucleotides: 5. From germline, CDR1 is MRHNA and CDR2 SNTAGT. The CDR3 DNA follows: TGTGCCAGCAGCCAGGGGGCGGAGACCGGGGAGCTGTTTTTT. This codes for CASSQGAETGELFF.

The J gene is TRBJ1-1, the V gene TRBV3-1; 10 bases map to TRBD1. The CDR3 covers 15 residues. The germline gives CDR1 LGHDT, CDR2 YNNKEL (reference sequence). V lost 3 bases, J lost 1 base, and 2 bases stayed unmatched. CDR3 region: CASSQTGGQNTEAFF. The CDR3, as DNA: TGTGCCAGCAGCCAGACAGGGGGCCAGAACACTGAAGCTTTCTTT.

This clonotype has more than one count but fewer than ten. The CDR3 sequence is CASSLLGATDTQYF. The CDR3, as DNA: TGTGCCAGCAGTTTACTTGGAGCGACAGATACGCAGTATTTT. The chain is built from TRBV6-5 and TRBJ2-3; no firm D call. Germline CDR1 reads MNHEY; CDR2 reads SVGAGI. This CDR3 region has 14 residues. Between the trimmed V and J ends, which lost 4 bases and 3 bases, there was a span of 11 bases.

This clonotype was counted ten times or more. The V and J genes are TRBV5-6 and TRBJ2-1; 9 nucleotides line up with TRBD1. J lost 4 bases, V lost 5 bases, and 7 bases had no gene match. Germline lookup yields CDR1 SGHDT and CDR2 YYEEEE. The CDR3 consists of 15 residues. The CDR3 coding sequence is TGTGCCAGCAGGGGGGGAGGACAGGGGTACAATGAGCAGTTCTTC. The encoded protein is CASRGGGQGYNEQFF.

The chain uses TRBV6-1 and TRBJ2-5; D might be TRBD1 or TRBD2, each matching 6 bases. The ends were cut back, 6 bases at V and 0 bases at J, with 17 bases in the middle. CDR3 length: 16 residues. CDR1 and CDR2 (germline): MNHNS, SASEGT. CDR3 in amino acids: CASRGSGAGDQETQYF. CDR3 bases: TGTGCCAGCAGGGGGTCGGGGGCCGGAGACCAAGAGACCCAGTACTTC.

This clonotype was seen a handful of times. The CDR3 region has the DNA TGTGCCACACTCGGGGAGGGCCGTAGTGAGCAGTTCTTC. Protein sequence: CATLGEGRSEQFF. The V and J genes are TRBV27 and TRBJ2-1, with 7 bases lining up with TRBD2. The CDR3 spans 13 residues. V was clipped by 10 bases and J by 9 bases; unmatched bases: 12. Germline V gives CDR1 MNHEY, CDR2 SMNVEV (reference sequence).

For the CDR3, the DNA is TGTGCCAGCAGGGAGGGGGGACGATGGTCCTACGAGCAGTACTTC. Translating gives CASREGGRWSYEQYF. The chain couples TRBV6-1 to TRBJ2-7; D may correspond to TRBD1 or TRBD2 (6 bases each). Germline V gene sequence: CDR1 MNHNS, CDR2 SASEGT. This CDR3 is built from 15 residues. V gave up 6 bases and J gave up 1 base, with 16 bases separating them.

This clonotype has only a few counts. This sequence joins TRBV6-1 and TRBJ2-1; 7 nucleotides match TRBD2. The CDR3 runs to 16 residues. The J segment lost 2 bases and the V segment lost 7 bases, leaving 11 bases of the junction unmatched. The germline gives CDR1 MNHNS, CDR2 SASEGT. The CDR3 here is CASTSRRLAAYNEQFF. The CDR3 DNA follows: TGTGCCAGCACCTCTAGACGACTAGCAGCCTACAATGAGCAGTTCTTC.

This clonotype has more than one count but fewer than ten. The gene calls are TRBV7-2 and TRBJ2-3; D ambiguous. V was clipped by 2 bases and J by 1 base, with 4 bases between them. The germline CDR1 and CDR2 sequences are SGHTA and FQGNSA. The CDR3 covers 13 residues. The CDR3 DNA is TGTGCCAGCAGCTTATTGCGCACAGATACGCAGTATTTT. The encoded protein is CASSLLRTDTQYF.

V usage is TRBV7-2 and J usage is TRBJ1-1; no clear D. This CDR3 contains 12 residues. Trimming took off 5 bases at V and 4 bases at J, with 8 bases between the two ends. The germline gives CDR1 SGHTA, CDR2 FQGNSA. The CDR3 loop reads CASSERITEAFF. CDR3 DNA sequence: TGTGCCAGCAGCGAGAGGATCACTGAAGCTTTCTTT.

Judged by abundance, this clonotype is medium-sized (0.01 to 0.1%). The V gene is TRBV10-2, the J gene TRBJ2-5; D gene ambiguous. The CDR3 runs 14 residues. The V gene's germline CDR1 is WSHSY and CDR2 SAAADI. Trimming pared 2 bases from V and 5 bases from J, leaving 12 bases between. DNA of the CDR3: TGCGCCAGCAGTGAGCCACAGCGACCGGAGACCCAGTACTTC. Translated: CASSEPQRPETQYF.